This T cell receptor beta chain was profiled in a study of post-analysis software for immune sequencing data. On the study more broadly: Progressive-relapsing, secondary progressive and relapsing-remitting multiple sclerosis were among the disease courses included.

On this clonotype itself: Its antigen remains unidentified.

Trimming stripped 11 bases from V and 7 bases from J, with 15 bases between. The length of the CDR3 is 13 residues. The germline V gene encodes CDR1 MNHEY and CDR2 SVGAGI. Study-level points and caveats: Batch-matched samples strongly co-clustered by F measure. Among multiple sclerosis patients, normalized Chao1 diversity was significantly below that of controls. A handful of TRBV segments occurring more often in patients than controls included TRBV5-6, TRBV5-1 and TRBV20-1.

Unique molecular identifiers were present in the TCR beta cDNA libraries. cDNA molecules numbering about half a million came from approximately 0.91 to 9.4 million T cells. MiXCR was run by TCRdb on the PCR reads, yielding one entry per CDR3 protein. This table has around 500,000 distinct CDR3 sequences, 30% to 40% appearing once. The chain links TRBV6-5 to TRBJ1-6; D is unresolved. This TCR was sampled from a girl under 18 with multiple sclerosis. The sequencing sample was made of blood. In DNA form, the CDR3 reads TGTGCCGGCGCCCGGGAGTTAAATTCACCCCTCCACTTT. Its translation: CAGARELNSPLHF.